This T cell receptor beta chain was sequenced during a study of blood T cell repertoires in COVID-19. Study at large: Italy, Spain and the United States were the sources of the convalescent and acute COVID-19 samples.

Participant-reported clinical history was the basis for cohort assignment. Profiling relied on immunoSEQ multiplex PCR, and the TCRdb table lists in-frame clones only, not all of them. The sample has 200,000 to 300,000 clones; approximately 89% are singletons. This clone came up once. Looked up from germline, CDR1 is KGHDR and CDR2 is SFDVKD. The CDR3 totals 21 residues. With 4 bases clipped from V and 9 bases from J, the junction kept 20 bases outside the gene matches. V and J are TRBV24-1 and TRBJ2-6, with TRBD2 matching over 13 bases. The receptor was derived from a woman aged 40 to 50 who had been exposed to COVID-19. The material sequenced was PBMCs or T cells enriched from blood (not recorded which). CDR3 DNA sequence: TGTGCCACCAGTGAGCAACTAGCGGGGGGGGGCACGCGACACGTGGACAACGTCCTGACTTTC. It is translated as CATSEQLAGGGTRHVDNVLTF.